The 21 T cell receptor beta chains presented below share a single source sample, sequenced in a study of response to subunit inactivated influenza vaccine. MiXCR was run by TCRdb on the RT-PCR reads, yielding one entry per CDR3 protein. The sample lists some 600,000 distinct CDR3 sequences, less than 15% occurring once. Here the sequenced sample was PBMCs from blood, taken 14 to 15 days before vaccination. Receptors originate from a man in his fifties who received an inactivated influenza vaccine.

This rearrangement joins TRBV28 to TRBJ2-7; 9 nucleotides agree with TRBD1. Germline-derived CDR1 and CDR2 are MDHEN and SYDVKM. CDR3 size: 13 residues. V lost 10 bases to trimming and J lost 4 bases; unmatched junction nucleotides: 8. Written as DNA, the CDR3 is TGTGCCACTTCGACAGGGGGTATATACGAGCAGTACTTC. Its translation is CATSTGGIYEQYF.

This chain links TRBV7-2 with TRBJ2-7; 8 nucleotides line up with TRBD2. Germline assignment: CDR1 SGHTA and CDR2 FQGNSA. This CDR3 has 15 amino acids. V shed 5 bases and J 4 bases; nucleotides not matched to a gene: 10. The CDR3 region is CASSPGGGMGYEQYF. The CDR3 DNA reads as TGTGCCAGCAGCCCCGGGGGGGGCATGGGTTACGAGCAGTACTTC.

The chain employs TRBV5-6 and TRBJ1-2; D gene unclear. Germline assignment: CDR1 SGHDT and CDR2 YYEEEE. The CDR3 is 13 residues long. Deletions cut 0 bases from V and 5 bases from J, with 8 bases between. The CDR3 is CASSLGLAYGYTF. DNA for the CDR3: TGTGCCAGCAGCTTGGGGCTGGCGTATGGCTACACCTTC.

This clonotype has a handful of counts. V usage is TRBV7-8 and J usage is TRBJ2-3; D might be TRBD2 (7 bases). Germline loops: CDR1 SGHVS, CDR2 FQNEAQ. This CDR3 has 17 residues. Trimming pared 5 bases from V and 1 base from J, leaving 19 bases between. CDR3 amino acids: CASSPASGRGRTDTQYF. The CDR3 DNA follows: TGTGCCAGCAGCCCGGCCTCGGGGCGGGGGCGCACAGATACGCAGTATTTT.

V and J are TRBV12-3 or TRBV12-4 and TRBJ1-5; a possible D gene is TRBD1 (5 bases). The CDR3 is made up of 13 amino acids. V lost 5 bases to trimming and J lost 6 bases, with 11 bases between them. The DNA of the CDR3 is TGTGCCAGCAGTCGGGGGTCGAGTCAGCCCCAGCATTTT. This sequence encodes CASSRGSSQPQHF.

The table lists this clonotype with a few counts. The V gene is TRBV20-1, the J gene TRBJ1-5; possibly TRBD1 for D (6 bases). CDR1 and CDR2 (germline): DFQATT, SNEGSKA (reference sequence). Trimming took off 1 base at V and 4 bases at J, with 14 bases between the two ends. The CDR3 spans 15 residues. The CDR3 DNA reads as TGCAGTGCTAGAGCGGCAGGGGCGTTAAATCAGCCCCAGCATTTT. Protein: CSARAAGALNQPQHF.

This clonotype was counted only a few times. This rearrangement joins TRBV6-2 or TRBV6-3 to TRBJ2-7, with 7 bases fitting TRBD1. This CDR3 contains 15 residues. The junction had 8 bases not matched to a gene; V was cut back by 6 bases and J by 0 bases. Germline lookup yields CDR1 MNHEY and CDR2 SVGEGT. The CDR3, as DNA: TGTGCCAGCAGCCGCTCGACAGGGAGCTCCTACGAGCAGTACTTC. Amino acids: CASSRSTGSSYEQYF.

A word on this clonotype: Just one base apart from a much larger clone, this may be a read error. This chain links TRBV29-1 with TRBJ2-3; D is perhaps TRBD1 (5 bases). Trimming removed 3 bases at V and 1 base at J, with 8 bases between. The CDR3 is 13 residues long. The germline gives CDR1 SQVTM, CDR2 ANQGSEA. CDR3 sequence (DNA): TGCAGCGTTGAGGACATGGGCACAGATACGCAGTATTTT. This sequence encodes CSVEDMGTDTQYF.

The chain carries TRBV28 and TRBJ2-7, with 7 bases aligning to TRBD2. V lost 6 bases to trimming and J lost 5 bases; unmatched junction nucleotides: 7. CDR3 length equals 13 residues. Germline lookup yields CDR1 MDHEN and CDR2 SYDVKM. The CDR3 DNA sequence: TGTGCCAGCAGCAATGCAGGGAGGGACGAGCAGTACTTC. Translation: CASSNAGRDEQYF.

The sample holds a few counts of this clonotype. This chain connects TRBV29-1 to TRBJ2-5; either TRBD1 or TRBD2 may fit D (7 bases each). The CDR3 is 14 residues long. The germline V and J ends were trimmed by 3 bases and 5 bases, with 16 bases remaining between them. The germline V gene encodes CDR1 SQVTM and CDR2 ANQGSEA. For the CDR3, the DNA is TGCAGCGTTGATGGCCAGGGGGGGAGGGAGACCCAGTACTTC. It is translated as CSVDGQGGRETQYF.

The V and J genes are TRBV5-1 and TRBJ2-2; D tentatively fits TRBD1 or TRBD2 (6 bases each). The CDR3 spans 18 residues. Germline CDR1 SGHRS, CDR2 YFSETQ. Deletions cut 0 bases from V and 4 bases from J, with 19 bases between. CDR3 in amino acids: CASSLATWGAEGTGELFF. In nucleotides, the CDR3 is TGCGCCAGCAGCTTGGCCACTTGGGGGGCTGAAGGCACCGGGGAGCTGTTTTTT.

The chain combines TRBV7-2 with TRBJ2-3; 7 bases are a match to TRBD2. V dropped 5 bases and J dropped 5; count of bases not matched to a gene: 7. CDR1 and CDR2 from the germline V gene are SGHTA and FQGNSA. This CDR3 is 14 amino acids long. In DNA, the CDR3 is TGTGCCAGCAGCCCCCCCGGACTAGAAGATACGCAGTATTTT. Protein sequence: CASSPPGLEDTQYF.

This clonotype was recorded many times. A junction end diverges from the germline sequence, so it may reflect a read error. The DNA of the CDR3 is TGTGCCAGCAGTTTGGGGGTGTACACTGAAGCTTTCTTT. It codes for CASSLGVYTEAFF. The chain is built from TRBV5-6 and TRBJ1-1; a weak D match, TRBD1 (5 bases). The CDR3 extends over 13 amino acids. From germline, CDR1 is SGHDT and CDR2 YYEEEE.

CDR3 in DNA: TGTGCCAGCAGCTTAAACGTAGGCCCATCCTACGAGCAGTACTTC. It specifies CASSLNVGPSYEQYF. V and J are TRBV7-8 and TRBJ2-7; D not resolved. Germline V CDR1 and CDR2: SGHVS, FQNEAQ. CDR3 size: 15 residues. Trimming removed 2 bases from V and 1 base from J, with 12 bases in between.

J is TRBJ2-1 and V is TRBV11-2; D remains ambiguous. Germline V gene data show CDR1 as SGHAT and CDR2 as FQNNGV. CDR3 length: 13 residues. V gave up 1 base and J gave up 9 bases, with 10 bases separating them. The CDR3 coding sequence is TGTGCCAGCAGCTTAGTCGTGGGATCTGAGCAGTTCTTC. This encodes CASSLVVGSEQFF.

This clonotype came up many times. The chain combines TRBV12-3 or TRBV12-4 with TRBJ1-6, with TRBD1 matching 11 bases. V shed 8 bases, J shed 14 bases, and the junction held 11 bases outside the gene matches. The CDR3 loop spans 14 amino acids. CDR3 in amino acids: CASGTDRGRNTLHF. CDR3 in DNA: TGTGCCAGCGGAACGGACAGGGGGCGTAACACCCTCCACTTT.

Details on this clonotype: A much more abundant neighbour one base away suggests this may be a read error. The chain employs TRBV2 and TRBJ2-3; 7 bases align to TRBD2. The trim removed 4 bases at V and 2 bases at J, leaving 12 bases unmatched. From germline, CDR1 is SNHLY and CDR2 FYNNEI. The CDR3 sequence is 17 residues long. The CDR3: CASSGMAGDRHTDTQYF. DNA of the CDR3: TGTGCCAGCAGTGGGATGGCGGGAGACCGCCACACAGATACGCAGTATTTT.

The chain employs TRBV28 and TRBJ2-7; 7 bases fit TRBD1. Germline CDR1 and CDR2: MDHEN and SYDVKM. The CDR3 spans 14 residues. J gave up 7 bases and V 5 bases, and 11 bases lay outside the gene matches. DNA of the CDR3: TGTGCCAGCAGTGGGGACAGCAGAAGAACTGAGCAGTACTTC. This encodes CASSGDSRRTEQYF.

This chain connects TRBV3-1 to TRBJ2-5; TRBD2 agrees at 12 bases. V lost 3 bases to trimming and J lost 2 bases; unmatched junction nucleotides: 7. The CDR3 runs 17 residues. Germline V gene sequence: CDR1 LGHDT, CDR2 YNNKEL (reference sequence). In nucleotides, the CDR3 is TGTGCCAGCAGCCAGGCCGGGCTAGCGGGGGGGCAAGAGACCCAGTACTTC. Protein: CASSQAGLAGGQETQYF.

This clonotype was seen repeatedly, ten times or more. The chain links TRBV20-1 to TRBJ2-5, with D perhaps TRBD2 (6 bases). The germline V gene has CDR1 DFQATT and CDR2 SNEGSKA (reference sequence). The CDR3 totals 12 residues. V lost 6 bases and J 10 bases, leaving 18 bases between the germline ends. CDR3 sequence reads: CSAPGTPEGQYF. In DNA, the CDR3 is TGCAGTGCCCCTGGGACTCCCGAGGGCCAGTACTTC.

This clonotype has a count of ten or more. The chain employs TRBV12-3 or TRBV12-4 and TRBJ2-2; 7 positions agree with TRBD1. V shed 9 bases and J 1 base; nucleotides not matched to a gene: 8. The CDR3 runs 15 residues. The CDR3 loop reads CASKTGQLNTGELFF. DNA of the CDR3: TGTGCCAGTAAAACGGGACAGCTGAACACCGGGGAGCTGTTTTTT.